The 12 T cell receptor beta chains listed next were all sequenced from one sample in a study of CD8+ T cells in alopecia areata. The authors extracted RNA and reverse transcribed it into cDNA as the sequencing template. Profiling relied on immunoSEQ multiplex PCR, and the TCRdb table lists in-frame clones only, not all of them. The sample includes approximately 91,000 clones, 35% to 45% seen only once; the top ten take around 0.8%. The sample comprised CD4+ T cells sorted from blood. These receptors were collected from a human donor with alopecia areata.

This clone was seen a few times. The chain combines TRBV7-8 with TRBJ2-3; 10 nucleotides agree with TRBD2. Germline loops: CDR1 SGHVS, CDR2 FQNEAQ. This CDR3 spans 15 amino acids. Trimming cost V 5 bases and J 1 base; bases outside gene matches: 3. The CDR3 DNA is TGTGCCAGCAGCCCCAGCGGGGGGGGCACAGATACGCAGTATTTT. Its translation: CASSPSGGGTDTQYF.

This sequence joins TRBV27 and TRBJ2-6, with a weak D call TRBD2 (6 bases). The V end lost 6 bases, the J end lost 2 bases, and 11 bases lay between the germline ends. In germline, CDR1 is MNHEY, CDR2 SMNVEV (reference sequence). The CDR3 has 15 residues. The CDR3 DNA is TGTGCCAGCAGCGAAGGGAGGCCTGGGGCCAACGTCCTGACTTTC. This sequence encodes CASSEGRPGANVLTF.

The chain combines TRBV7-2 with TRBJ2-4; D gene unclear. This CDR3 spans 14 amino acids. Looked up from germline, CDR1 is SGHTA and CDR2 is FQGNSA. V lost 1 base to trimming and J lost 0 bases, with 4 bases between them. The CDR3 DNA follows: TGTGCCAGCAGCTTAGACGGAGCCAAAAACATTCAGTACTTC. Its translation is CASSLDGAKNIQYF.

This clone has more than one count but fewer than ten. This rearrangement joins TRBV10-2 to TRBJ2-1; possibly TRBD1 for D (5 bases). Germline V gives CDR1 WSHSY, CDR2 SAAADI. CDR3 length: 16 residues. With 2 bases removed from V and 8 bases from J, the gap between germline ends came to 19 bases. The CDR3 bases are TGCGCCAGCAGTGAGGCAGGCCTCAGTTTCAGGGATGAGCAGTTCTTC. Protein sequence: CASSEAGLSFRDEQFF.

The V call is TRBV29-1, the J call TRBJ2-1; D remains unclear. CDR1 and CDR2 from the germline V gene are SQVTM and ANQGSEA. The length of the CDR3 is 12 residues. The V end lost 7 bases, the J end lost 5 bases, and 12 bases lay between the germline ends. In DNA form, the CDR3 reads TGCAGCGGCGCGGTCCGGGACAATGAGCAGTTCTTC. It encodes CSGAVRDNEQFF.

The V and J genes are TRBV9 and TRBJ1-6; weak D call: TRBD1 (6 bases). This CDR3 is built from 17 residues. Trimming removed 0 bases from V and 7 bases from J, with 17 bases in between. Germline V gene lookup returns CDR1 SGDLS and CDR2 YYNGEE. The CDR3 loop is CASSVGSTGPGNSPLHF. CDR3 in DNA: TGTGCCAGCAGCGTAGGATCTACAGGGCCAGGCAATTCACCCCTCCACTTT.

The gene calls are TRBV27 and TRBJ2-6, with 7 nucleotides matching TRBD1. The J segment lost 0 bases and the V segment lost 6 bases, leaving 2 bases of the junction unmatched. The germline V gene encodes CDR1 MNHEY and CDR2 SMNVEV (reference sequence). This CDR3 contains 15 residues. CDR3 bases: TGTGCCAGCAGGACAGGGCTCTCTGGGGCCAACGTCCTGACTTTC. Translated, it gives CASRTGLSGANVLTF.

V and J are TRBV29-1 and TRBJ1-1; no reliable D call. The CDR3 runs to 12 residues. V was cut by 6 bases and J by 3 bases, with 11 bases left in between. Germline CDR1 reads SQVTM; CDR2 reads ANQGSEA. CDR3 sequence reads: CSVGGRDTEAFF. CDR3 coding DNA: TGCAGCGTGGGAGGCAGAGACACTGAAGCTTTCTTT.

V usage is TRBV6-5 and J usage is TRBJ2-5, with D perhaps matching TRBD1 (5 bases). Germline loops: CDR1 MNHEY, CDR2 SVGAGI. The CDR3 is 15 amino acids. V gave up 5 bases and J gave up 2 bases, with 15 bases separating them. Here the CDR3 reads CASSGAVVGQETQYF. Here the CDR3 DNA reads TGTGCCAGCAGTGGGGCCGTAGTGGGGCAAGAGACCCAGTACTTC.

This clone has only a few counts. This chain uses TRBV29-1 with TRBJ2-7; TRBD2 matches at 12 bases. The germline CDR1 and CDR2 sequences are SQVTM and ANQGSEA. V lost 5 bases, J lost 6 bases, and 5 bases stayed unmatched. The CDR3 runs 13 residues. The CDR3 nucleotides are TGCAGCGTTACGGGGACTAGCGGGTCCGAGCAGTACTTC. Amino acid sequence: CSVTGTSGSEQYF.

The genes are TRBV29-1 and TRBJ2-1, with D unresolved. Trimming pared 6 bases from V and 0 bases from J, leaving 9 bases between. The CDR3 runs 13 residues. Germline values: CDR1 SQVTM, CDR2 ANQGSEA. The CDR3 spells CSVLVGSYNEQFF. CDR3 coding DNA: TGCAGCGTCTTGGTGGGCTCCTACAATGAGCAGTTCTTC.

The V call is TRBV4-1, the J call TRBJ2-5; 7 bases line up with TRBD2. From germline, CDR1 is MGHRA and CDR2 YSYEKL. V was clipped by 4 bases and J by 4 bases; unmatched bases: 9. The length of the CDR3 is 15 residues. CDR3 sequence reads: CASSLTTAGAETQYF. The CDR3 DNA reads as TGCGCCAGCAGCCTTACGACCGCGGGAGCAGAGACCCAGTACTTC.